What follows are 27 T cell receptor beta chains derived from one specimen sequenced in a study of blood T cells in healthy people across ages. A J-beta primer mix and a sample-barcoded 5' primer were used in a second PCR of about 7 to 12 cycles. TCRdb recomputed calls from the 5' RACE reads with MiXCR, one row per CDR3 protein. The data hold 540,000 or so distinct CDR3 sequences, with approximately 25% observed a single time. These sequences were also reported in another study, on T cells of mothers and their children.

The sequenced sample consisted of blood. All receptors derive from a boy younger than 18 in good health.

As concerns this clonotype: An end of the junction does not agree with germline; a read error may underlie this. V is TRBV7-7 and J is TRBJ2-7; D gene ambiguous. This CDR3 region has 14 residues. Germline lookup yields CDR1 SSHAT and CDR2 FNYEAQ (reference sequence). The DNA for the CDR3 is TGTGCTAGCAGCTTAGGAAAACGTCCCTACGAGCAGTACTTC. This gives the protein CASSLGKRPYEQYF.

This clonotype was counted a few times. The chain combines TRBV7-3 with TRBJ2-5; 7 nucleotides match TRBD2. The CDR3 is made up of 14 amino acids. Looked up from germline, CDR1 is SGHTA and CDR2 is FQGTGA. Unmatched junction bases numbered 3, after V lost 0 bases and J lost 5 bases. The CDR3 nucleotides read TGTGCCAGCAGCTTAACGGCCGGGGGGGAGACCCAGTACTTC. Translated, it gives CASSLTAGGETQYF.

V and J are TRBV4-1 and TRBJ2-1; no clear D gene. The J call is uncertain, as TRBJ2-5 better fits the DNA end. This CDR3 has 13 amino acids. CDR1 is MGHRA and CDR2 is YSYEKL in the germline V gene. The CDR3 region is CASGPYVGETQYF. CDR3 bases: TGCGCCAGCGGCCCCTACGTTGGGGAGACCCAGTACTTC.

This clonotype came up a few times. The DNA of the CDR3 is TGCGCCAGCAGTTCCCAGGGTTTCTACGAGCAGTACTTC. It codes for CASSSQGFYEQYF. The chain joins TRBV5-1 to TRBJ2-7; D perhaps matches TRBD1 (5 bases). The germline V gene has CDR1 SGHRS and CDR2 YFSETQ. V was clipped by 5 bases and J by 3 bases, with 12 bases between them. This CDR3 has 13 amino acids.

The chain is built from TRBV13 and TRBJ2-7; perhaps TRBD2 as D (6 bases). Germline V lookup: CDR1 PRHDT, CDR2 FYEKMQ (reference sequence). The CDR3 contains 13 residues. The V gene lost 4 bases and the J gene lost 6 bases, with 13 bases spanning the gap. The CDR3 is CASSSEGRGEQYF. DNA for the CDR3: TGTGCCAGCAGCTCGGAGGGGCGCGGCGAGCAGTACTTC.

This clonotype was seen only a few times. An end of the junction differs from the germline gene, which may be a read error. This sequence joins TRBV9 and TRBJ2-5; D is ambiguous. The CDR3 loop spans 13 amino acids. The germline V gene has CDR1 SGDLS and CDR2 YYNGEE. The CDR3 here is CASSPDLWGTQYF. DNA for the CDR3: TGCGCCAGCAGCCCCGACCTCTGGGGGACCCAGTACTTC.

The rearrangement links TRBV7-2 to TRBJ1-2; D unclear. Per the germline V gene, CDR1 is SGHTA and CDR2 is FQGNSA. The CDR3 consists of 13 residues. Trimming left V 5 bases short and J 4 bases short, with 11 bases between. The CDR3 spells CASSPGNLYGYTF. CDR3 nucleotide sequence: TGTGCCAGCAGCCCCGGGAATCTCTATGGCTACACCTTC.

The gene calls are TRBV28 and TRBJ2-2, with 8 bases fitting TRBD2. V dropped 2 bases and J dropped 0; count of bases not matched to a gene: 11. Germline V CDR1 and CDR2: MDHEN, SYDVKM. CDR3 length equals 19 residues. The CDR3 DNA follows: TGTGCCAGCAGTTTACTTTTCGGCGGGGGGCCATCGAACACCGGGGAGCTGTTTTTT. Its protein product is CASSLLFGGGPSNTGELFF.

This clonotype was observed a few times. The CDR3 here is CASSQAGSPGNEQFF. The CDR3 DNA reads TGCGCCAGCAGCCAGGCCGGGTCACCCGGGAATGAGCAGTTCTTC. The chain links TRBV5-1 to TRBJ2-1, with D unresolved. The CDR3 totals 15 residues. Germline V gene data show CDR1 as SGHRS and CDR2 as YFSETQ. V was clipped by 4 bases and J by 7 bases, with 18 bases between them.

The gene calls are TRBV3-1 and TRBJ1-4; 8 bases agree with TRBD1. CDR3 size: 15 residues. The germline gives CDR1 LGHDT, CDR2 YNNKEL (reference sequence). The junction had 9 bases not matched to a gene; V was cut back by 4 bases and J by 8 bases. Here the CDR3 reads CASSPGRDRGEKLFF. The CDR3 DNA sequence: TGTGCCAGCAGCCCCGGTCGAGACAGGGGCGAAAAACTGTTTTTT.

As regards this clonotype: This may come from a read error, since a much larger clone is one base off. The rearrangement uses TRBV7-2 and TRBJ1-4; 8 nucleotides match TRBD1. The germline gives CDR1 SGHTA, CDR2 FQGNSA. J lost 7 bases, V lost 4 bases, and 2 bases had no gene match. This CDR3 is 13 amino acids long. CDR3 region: CASSSGQVEKLFF. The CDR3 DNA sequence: TGTGCCAGCAGCTCGGGACAGGTTGAAAAACTGTTTTTT.

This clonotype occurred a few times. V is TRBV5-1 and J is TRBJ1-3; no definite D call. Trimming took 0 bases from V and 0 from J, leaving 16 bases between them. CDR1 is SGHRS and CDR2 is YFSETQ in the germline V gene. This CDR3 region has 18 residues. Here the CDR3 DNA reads TGCGCCAGCAGCTTGGATCCTCCCGGCCCGAACTCTGGAAACACCATATATTTT. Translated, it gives CASSLDPPGPNSGNTIYF.

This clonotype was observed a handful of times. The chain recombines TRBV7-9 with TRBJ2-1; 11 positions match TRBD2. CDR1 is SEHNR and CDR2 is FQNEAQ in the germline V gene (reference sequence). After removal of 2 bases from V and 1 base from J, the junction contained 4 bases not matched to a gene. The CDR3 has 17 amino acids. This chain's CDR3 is CASSLWGLADSYNEQFF. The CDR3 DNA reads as TGTGCCAGCAGCTTATGGGGACTAGCGGATTCCTACAATGAGCAGTTCTTC.

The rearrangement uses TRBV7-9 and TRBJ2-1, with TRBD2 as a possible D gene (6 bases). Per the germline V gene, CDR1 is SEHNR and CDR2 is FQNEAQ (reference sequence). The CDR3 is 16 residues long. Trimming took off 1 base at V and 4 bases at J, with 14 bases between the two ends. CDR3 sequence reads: CASSLVTGEPYNEQFF. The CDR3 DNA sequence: TGTGCCAGCAGCTTAGTCACGGGAGAGCCGTACAATGAGCAGTTCTTC.

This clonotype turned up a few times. The CDR3 is CASSDGTSGHNEQFF. CDR3 nucleotide sequence: TGTGCCAGCAGTGACGGAACTAGCGGCCACAATGAGCAGTTCTTC. V is TRBV6-4 and J is TRBJ2-1; the match to TRBD2 covers 8 bases. V lost 2 bases and J lost 5; bases outside the gene matches: 5. This CDR3 is built from 15 residues. The germline gives CDR1 MRHNA, CDR2 SNTAGT.

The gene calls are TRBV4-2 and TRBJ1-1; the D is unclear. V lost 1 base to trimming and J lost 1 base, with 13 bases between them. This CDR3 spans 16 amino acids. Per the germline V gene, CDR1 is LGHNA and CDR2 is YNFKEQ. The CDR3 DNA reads TGTGCCAGCAGCCAAGGATGGTGGGAATCGAACACTGAAGCTTTCTTT. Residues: CASSQGWWESNTEAFF.

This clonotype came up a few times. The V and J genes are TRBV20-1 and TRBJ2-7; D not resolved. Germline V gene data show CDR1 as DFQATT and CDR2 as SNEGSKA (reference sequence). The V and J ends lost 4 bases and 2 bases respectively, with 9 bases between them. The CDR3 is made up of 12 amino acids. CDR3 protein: CSATGLTYEQYF. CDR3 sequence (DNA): TGCAGTGCTACGGGTCTCACCTACGAGCAGTACTTC.

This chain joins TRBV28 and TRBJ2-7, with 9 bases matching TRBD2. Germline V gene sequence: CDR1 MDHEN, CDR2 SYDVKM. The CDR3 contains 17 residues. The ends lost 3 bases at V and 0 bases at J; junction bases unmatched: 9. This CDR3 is CASSFSLLAGSSYEQYF. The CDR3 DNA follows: TGTGCCAGCAGTTTTTCCCTACTAGCGGGCAGCTCCTACGAGCAGTACTTC.

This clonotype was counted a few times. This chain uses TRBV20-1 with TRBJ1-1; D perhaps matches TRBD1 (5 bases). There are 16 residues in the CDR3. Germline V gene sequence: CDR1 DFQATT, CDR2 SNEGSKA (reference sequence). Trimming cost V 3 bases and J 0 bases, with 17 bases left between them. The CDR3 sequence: CSASEGSGHLNTEAFF. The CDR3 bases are TGCAGTGCTAGCGAAGGATCAGGACATTTGAACACTGAAGCTTTCTTT.

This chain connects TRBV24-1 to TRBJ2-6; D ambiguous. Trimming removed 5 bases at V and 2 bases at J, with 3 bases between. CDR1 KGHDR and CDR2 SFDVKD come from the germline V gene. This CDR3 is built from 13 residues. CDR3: CATSGAGANVLTF. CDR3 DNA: TGTGCCACCAGTGGAGCTGGGGCCAACGTCCTGACTTTC.

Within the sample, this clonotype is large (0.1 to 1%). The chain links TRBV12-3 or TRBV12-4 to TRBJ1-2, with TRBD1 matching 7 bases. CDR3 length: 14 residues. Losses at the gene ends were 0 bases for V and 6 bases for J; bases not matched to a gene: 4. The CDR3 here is CASSLAGQENGYTF. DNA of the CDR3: TGTGCCAGCAGTTTAGCCGGACAGGAGAATGGCTACACCTTC.

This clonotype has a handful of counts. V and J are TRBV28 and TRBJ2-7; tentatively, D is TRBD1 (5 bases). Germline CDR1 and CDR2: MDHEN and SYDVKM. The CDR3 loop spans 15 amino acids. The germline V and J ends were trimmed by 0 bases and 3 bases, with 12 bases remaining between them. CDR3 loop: CASSLWRTKGYEQYF. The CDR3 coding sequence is TGTGCCAGCAGTTTATGGAGGACAAAGGGCTACGAGCAGTACTTC. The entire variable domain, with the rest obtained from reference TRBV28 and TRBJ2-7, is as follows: DVKVTQSSRYLVKRTGEKVFLECVQDMDHENMFWYRQDPGLGLRLIYFSYDVKMKEKGDIPEGYSVSREKKERFSLILESASTNQTSMYLCASSLWRTKGYEQYFGPGTRLTVT.

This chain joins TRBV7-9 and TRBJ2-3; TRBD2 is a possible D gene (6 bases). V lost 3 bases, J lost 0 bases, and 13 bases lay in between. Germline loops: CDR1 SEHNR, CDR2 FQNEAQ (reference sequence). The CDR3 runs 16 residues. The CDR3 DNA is TGTGCCAGCAGCTTTCGCGGGGTAACCAGCACAGATACGCAGTATTTT. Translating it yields CASSFRGVTSTDTQYF.

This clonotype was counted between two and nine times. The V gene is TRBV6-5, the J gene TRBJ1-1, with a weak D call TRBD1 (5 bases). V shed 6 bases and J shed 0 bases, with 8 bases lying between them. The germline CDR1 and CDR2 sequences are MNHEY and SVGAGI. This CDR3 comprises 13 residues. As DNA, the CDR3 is TGTGCCAGCAGATTACAGGTGAACACTGAAGCTTTCTTT. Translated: CASRLQVNTEAFF.

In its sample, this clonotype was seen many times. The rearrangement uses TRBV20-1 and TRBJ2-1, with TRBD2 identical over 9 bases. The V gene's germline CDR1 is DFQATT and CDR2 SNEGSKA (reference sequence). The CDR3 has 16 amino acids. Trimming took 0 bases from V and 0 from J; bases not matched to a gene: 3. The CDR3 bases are TGCAGTGCTAGAGATCATAGCGGGGGCTCCTACAATGAGCAGTTCTTC. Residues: CSARDHSGGSYNEQFF.

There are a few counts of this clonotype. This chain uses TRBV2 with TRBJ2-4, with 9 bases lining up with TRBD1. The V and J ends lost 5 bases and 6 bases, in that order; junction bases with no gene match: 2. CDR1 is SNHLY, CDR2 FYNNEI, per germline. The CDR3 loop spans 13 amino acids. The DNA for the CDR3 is TGTGCCAGCAGTCAGGACAGGGGAAACATTCAGTACTTC. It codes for CASSQDRGNIQYF.

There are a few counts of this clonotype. The CDR3 bases are TGCGCCAGCAGCCATCCACCGGGGGGAGGATTAGGGCAGTTCTTC. It yields the protein CASSHPPGGGLGQFF. This chain joins TRBV4-1 and TRBJ2-1, with 7 bases matching TRBD2. V shed 3 bases and J 12 bases; nucleotides not matched to a gene: 14. The CDR3 totals 15 residues. CDR1 is MGHRA, CDR2 YSYEKL, per germline.